A single sample is the source of the 17 T cell receptor beta chains below, sequenced in a study of CD8 T cells in Susac syndrome. An amount of RNA that ranged from roughly 0.5 to 1 ug was reverse transcribed with random hexamers. TCRdb reprocessed the immunoSEQ multiplex PCR reads via MiXCR and lists one record per CDR3 protein. The repertoire holds 180,000 or so distinct CDR3 sequences, around 94% seen once, with 0.095% to 0.1% in the top ten. Sequences were obtained from CD4+ T cells from PBMCs. The origin of the receptors is a human donor with Susac syndrome.

This chain links TRBV2 with TRBJ1-5, with D unclear. The CDR3 consists of 16 residues. From germline, CDR1 is SNHLY and CDR2 FYNNEI. V lost 1 base, J lost 1 base, and 11 bases lay in between. CDR3 residues: CASSEGRVASNQPQHF. CDR3 DNA: TGTGCCAGCAGTGAAGGGAGGGTGGCGAGCAATCAGCCCCAGCATTTT.

The rearrangement uses TRBV12-3 or TRBV12-4 and TRBJ2-7; D perhaps matches TRBD1 (8 bases). The CDR3 is 14 residues long. Trimming stripped 5 bases from V and 1 base from J, with 12 bases between. The CDR3 nucleotides are TGTGCCAGCAGTGTACAGGGGGGGTCCTACGAGCAGTACTTC. This codes for CASSVQGGSYEQYF.

This clonotype was detected only a few times. The chain recombines TRBV5-1 with TRBJ2-6; no firm D call. CDR3 size: 15 residues. V dropped 0 bases and J dropped 0 bases, with 4 bases sitting between them. In germline, CDR1 is SGHRS, CDR2 YFSETQ. The CDR3 nucleotides read TGCGCCAGCAGCTTGGGTCACTCTGGGGCCAACGTCCTGACTTTC. It specifies CASSLGHSGANVLTF. Drawing the rest from reference TRBV5-1 and TRBJ2-6, the complete variable domain is KAGVTQTPRYLIKTRGQQVTLSCSPISGHRSVSWYQQTPGQGLQFLFEYFSETQRNKGNFPGRFSGRQFSNSRSEMNVSTLELGDSALYLCASSLGHSGANVLTFGAGSRLTVL.

V is TRBV2 and J is TRBJ2-1, with 8 bases identical to TRBD2. J gave up 1 base and V 6 bases, and 8 bases lay outside the gene matches. The CDR3 has 16 amino acids. The germline gives CDR1 SNHLY, CDR2 FYNNEI. As DNA, the CDR3 is TGTGCCAGCAGGCGTGAGCTAGCGGGTTCCTACAATGAGCAGTTCTTC. It specifies CASRRELAGSYNEQFF.

The chain joins TRBV29-1 to TRBJ2-5, with TRBD1 matching over 7 bases. The CDR3 is 12 residues long. The germline V gene encodes CDR1 SQVTM and CDR2 ANQGSEA. The V segment lost 4 bases and the J segment 10 bases; nucleotides outside the gene matches: 9. CDR3 bases: TGCAGCGTTGTGTGGACAGGTCTGCTCCAGTACTTC. Amino acid sequence: CSVVWTGLLQYF.

The chain has TRBV5-1 and TRBJ2-5, with TRBD2 matching 12 bases. CDR3 size: 16 residues. CDR1 is SGHRS, CDR2 YFSETQ, per germline. V was pared by 0 bases and J by 5 bases, with 5 bases of the junction left unmatched. CDR3 sequence: CASSLVTSGGSETQYF. The CDR3 coding sequence is TGCGCCAGCAGCTTGGTAACTAGCGGGGGGTCGGAGACCCAGTACTTC.

This clonotype was counted between two and nine times. The chain carries TRBV28 and TRBJ2-5, with D hard to call. Per germline, CDR1 MDHEN and CDR2 SYDVKM. The CDR3 has 13 amino acids. Trimming took off 3 bases at V and 0 bases at J, with 5 bases between the two ends. Here the CDR3 reads CASSLSNQETQYF. Written as DNA, the CDR3 is TGTGCCAGCAGTTTGAGCAACCAAGAGACCCAGTACTTC.

This chain joins TRBV29-1 and TRBJ1-2, with D possibly TRBD1 on 5 matching bases. V was trimmed by 4 bases and J by 4 bases, leaving 16 bases between them. The CDR3 has 14 amino acids. Germline V gene data show CDR1 as SQVTM and CDR2 as ANQGSEA. The CDR3 sequence: CSVAAGQGVYGYTF. The CDR3 nucleotides are TGCAGCGTTGCTGCCGGGCAGGGTGTCTATGGCTACACCTTC.

This chain uses TRBV10-3 with TRBJ1-1, with D uncertain. V was shortened by 3 bases and J by 2 bases, with 7 bases between the two germline ends. Germline-derived CDR1 and CDR2 are ENHRY and SYGVKD. CDR3 size: 13 residues. The CDR3, as DNA: TGTGCCATCAGTGACATTTTTAACACTGAAGCTTTCTTT. Residues: CAISDIFNTEAFF.

The chain couples TRBV19 to TRBJ1-5; no clear D. V shed 5 bases and J shed 2 bases, with 16 bases lying between them. Germline V gene sequence: CDR1 LNHDA, CDR2 SQIVND (reference sequence). The CDR3 sequence is 16 residues long. CDR3 loop: CASSPSGVRGNQPQHF. The CDR3 DNA is TGTGCCAGTAGTCCCAGCGGGGTTAGGGGCAATCAGCCCCAGCATTTT.

The chain employs TRBV2 and TRBJ2-3, with D unclear. This CDR3 is built from 13 residues. V lost 7 bases and J lost 2, with 10 bases in between. Germline CDR1 is SNHLY and CDR2 is FYNNEI. This chain's CDR3 is CASKAIITDTQYF. The CDR3 nucleotides are TGTGCCAGCAAGGCTATCATCACAGATACGCAGTATTTT.

The chain combines TRBV6-5 with TRBJ1-2; tentative D call: TRBD1 (5 bases). The V and J ends lost 2 bases and 14 bases respectively, with 21 bases between them. In germline, CDR1 is MNHEY, CDR2 SVGAGI. The CDR3 has 14 residues. The CDR3 here is CASSYTGTARERTF. CDR3 sequence (DNA): TGTGCCAGCAGTTACACCGGGACGGCTAGGGAGAGGACCTTC.

This chain links TRBV4-1 with TRBJ1-2, with 7 bases lining up with TRBD1. CDR3 length equals 16 residues. In germline, CDR1 is MGHRA, CDR2 YSYEKL. V trimming: 3 bases; J trimming: 3 bases; junction bases outside the gene matches: 10. The chain's CDR3 is CASSHRPGQSYYGYTF. DNA of the CDR3: TGCGCCAGCAGCCACCGGCCGGGACAGTCATACTATGGCTACACCTTC.

For the CDR3, the DNA is TGTGCCAGCAGGGTTCAGGGGGCATCCACTGAAGCTTTCTTT. It translates to CASRVQGASTEAFF. The rearrangement links TRBV2 to TRBJ1-1; 8 nucleotides line up with TRBD1. Germline values: CDR1 SNHLY, CDR2 FYNNEI. CDR3 size: 14 residues. The J segment lost 4 bases and the V segment lost 6 bases, leaving 7 bases of the junction unmatched.

The J gene is TRBJ2-1, the V gene TRBV28; no definite D call. Germline CDR1 is MDHEN and CDR2 is SYDVKM. The CDR3 covers 17 residues. The V end was cut by 6 bases, the J end by 3 bases, with 21 bases between. The CDR3 protein is CASSPLIGALSYNEQFF. For the CDR3, the DNA is TGTGCCAGCAGCCCCCTAATAGGAGCGCTGAGCTACAATGAGCAGTTCTTC.

J is TRBJ2-3 and V is TRBV29-1; D tentatively fits TRBD1 or TRBD2 (5 bases each). Per germline, CDR1 SQVTM and CDR2 ANQGSEA. Trimming pared 4 bases from V and 2 bases from J, leaving 22 bases between. The CDR3 is 17 amino acids. CDR3 coding DNA: TGCAGCGTTGTAGAAAACCGGGACGGACCGAACACAGATACGCAGTATTTT. Encoded protein: CSVVENRDGPNTDTQYF.

The V and J genes are TRBV5-4 and TRBJ2-1; possible D gene TRBD2, 5 bases. V shed 0 bases and J shed 6 bases, with 10 bases lying between them. Germline values: CDR1 SGHNT, CDR2 YYREEE (reference sequence). This CDR3 has 14 amino acids. As DNA, the CDR3 is TGTGCCAGCAGCTTGGATAGTAGCGTCAATGAGCAGTTCTTC. This gives the protein CASSLDSSVNEQFF.